Below, one TCR beta chain is given with its context. This sample is part of a study of blood T cell repertoires in COVID-19. For the study at large: T cells, B-cell-depleted T cells, or PBMCs provided the cDNA or gDNA that served as material.

Germline V gene data show CDR1 as ENHRY and CDR2 as SYGVKD. The CDR3 is 19 amino acids. With V trimmed by 2 bases and J by 0 bases, 15 bases remained unmatched. Clones were read by immunoSEQ multiplex PCR, and TCRdb kept only the in-frame ones, dropping some. This sample has hundreds of thousands of clones, with 87% found just once. Individuals drawn from around 24 US areas were about 18 to 95 years old. Cohorts were assigned according to the clinical history that participants reported. The sample comprised PBMCs or T cells enriched from blood (not recorded which). V usage is TRBV10-3 and J usage is TRBJ1-1, with 7 bases lining up with TRBD1. This sequence originates from a woman aged 30 to 39 who had recovered from COVID-19. The CDR3 DNA reads as TGTGCCATCAGTGAGCCCCTTAGGACAGGTTACCCGATGAACACTGAAGCTTTCTTT. It encodes CAISEPLRTGYPMNTEAFF.